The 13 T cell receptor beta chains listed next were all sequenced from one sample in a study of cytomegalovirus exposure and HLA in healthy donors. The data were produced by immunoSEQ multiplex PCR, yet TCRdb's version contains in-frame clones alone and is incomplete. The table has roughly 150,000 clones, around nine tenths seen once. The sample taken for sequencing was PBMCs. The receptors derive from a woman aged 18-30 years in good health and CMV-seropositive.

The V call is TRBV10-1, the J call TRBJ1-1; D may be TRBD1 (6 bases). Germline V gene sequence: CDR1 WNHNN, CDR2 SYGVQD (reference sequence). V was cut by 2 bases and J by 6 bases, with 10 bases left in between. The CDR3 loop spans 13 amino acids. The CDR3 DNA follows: TGCGCCAGCAGTGAGCAGGGGCCGTCTGAAGCTTTCTTT. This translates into CASSEQGPSEAFF.

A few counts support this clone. CDR3 loop: CASSQRLGGYQETQYF. The CDR3 coding sequence is TGTGCCAGCAGCCAAAGATTGGGAGGTTACCAAGAGACCCAGTACTTC. The chain recombines TRBV14 with TRBJ2-5, with a weak D call TRBD2 (6 bases). Germline lookup yields CDR1 SGHDN and CDR2 FVKESK. This CDR3 region has 16 residues. V lost 2 bases and J 0 bases, leaving 13 bases between the germline ends.

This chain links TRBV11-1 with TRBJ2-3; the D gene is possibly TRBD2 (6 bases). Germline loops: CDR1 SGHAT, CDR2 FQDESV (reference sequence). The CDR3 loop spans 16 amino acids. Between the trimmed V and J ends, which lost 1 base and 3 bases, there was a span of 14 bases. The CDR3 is CASSLGSSESTDTQYF. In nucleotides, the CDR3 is TGTGCCAGCAGCTTAGGGTCTAGCGAGTCTACAGATACGCAGTATTTT.

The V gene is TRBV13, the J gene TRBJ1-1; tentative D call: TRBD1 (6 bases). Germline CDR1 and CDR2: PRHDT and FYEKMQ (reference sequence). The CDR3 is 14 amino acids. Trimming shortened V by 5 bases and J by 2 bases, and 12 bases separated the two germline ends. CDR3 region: CASSLTGSNTEAFF. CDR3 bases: TGTGCCAGCAGCCTCACAGGGAGTAACACTGAAGCTTTCTTT.

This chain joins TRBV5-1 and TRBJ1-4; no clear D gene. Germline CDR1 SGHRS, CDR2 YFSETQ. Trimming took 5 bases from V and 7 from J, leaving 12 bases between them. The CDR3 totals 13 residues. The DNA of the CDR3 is TGCGCCAGCAGGAGGGAGATCGGTGAAAAACTGTTTTTT. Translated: CASRREIGEKLFF.

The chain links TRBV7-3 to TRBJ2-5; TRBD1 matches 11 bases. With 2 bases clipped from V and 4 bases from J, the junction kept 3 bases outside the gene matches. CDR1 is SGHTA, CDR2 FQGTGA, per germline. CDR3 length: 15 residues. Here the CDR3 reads CASSLVGTGGETQYF. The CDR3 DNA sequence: TGTGCCAGCAGCTTAGTGGGGACAGGGGGAGAGACCCAGTACTTC. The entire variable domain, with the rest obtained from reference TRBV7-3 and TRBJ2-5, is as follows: GAGVSQTPSNKVTEKGKYVELRCDPISGHTALYWYRQSLGQGPEFLIYFQGTGAADDSGLPNDRFFAVRPEGSVSTLKIQRTERGDSAVYLCASSLVGTGGETQYFGPGTRLLVL.

The CDR3 region has the DNA TGTGCCAGCAGCTCCCTAGCGGGAGGGCCTCGCGATGAGCAGTTCTTC. Amino acid sequence: CASSSLAGGPRDEQFF. The J gene is TRBJ2-1, the V gene TRBV7-3, with 12 bases matching TRBD2. J gave up 8 bases and V 4 bases, and 9 bases lay outside the gene matches. This CDR3 has 16 residues. Germline CDR1 SGHTA, CDR2 FQGTGA.

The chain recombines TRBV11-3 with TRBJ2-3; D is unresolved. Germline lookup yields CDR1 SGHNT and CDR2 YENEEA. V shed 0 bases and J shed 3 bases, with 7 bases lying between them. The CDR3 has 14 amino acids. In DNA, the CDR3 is TGTGCCAGCAGCTTAGATACAGCAACAGATACGCAGTATTTT. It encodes CASSLDTATDTQYF.

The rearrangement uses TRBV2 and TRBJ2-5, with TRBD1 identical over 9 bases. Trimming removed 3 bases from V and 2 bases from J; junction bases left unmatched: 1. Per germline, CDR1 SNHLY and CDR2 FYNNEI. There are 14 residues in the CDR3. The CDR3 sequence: CASSDGTGQETQYF. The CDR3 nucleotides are TGTGCCAGCAGTGACGGGACAGGGCAAGAGACCCAGTACTTC.

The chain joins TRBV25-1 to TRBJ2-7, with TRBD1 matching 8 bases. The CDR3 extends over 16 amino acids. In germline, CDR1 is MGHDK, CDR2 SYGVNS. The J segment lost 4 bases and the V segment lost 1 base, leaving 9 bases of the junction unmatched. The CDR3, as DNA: TGTGCCAGCAGTGAATCAGGGGGCGGGGTTTTTTACGAGCAGTACTTC. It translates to CASSESGGGVFYEQYF.

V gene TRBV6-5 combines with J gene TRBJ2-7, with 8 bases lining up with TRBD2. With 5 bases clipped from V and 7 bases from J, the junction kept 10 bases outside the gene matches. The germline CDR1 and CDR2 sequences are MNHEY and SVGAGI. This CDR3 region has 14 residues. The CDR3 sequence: CASSAGTRIGEQYF. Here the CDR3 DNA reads TGTGCCAGCAGTGCCGGGACTAGGATAGGGGAGCAGTACTTC.

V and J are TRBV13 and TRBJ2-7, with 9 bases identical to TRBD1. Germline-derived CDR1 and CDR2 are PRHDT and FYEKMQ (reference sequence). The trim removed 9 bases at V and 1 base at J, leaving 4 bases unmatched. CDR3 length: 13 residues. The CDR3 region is CASTGTGSYEQYF. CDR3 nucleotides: TGTGCCAGTACCGGGACAGGGTCCTACGAGCAGTACTTC.

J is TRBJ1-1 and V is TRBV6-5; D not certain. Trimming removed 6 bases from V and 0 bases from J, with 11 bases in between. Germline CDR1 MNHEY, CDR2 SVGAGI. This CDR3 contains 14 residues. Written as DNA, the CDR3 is TGTGCCAGCAGGAAGACTCGGTTGAACACTGAAGCTTTCTTT. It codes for CASRKTRLNTEAFF.